Given below is one T cell receptor (beta chain) in context. Generated by immunoSEQ multiplex PCR, the TCRdb table keeps only in-frame clones and is missing some. The repertoire consists of roughly 210,000 clones, with about nine tenths occurring once and the leading ten covering approximately 7.2%. These data originate in a study of blood T cell repertoires in COVID-19. Study as a whole: All recovered Cohort 3 donors got two negative PCRs, got clearance, or saw symptom resolution.

This CDR3 comprises 16 residues. Germline values: CDR1 LGHNA, CDR2 YSLEER. The V gene lost 1 base and the J gene lost 6 bases, with 16 bases spanning the gap. The study recruited people aged about 18 to 89 years across around 23 US areas. This clonotype was sampled from a man in his thirties or forties in a cohort exposed to, infected with or recovered from COVID-19 (not recorded which). The chain combines TRBV4-3 with TRBJ2-1; tentative D call: TRBD2 (6 bases). The sample consisted of PBMCs or T cells enriched from blood (not recorded which). CDR3 in amino acids: CASSQVGSLGGNEQFF. The CDR3 DNA reads TGCGCCAGCAGCCAAGTGGGTAGTCTGGGAGGCAATGAGCAGTTCTTC.